This T cell receptor beta chain was captured by sequencing in a study of blood T cells in healthy people across ages. Study-level points and caveats: Estimates of diversity drawn from one million T cells were considered underestimates. Per-million-T-cell TCR beta diversity fell roughly linearly with age.

V was pared by 7 bases and J by 0 bases, with 14 bases between. The CDR3 loop spans 15 amino acids. The germline gives CDR1 SGHTA, CDR2 FQGNSA. Note on this clonotype: Its matching antigen is unknown.

Combining a sample-barcoded 5' primer with a J-beta primer mix, a second PCR ran for about 7 to 11 cycles. TCRdb re-called the 5' RACE reads with MiXCR, one entry per CDR3 protein. Of hundreds of thousands of distinct CDR3 sequences in the sample, about three fifths were seen once. The rearrangement joins TRBV7-2 to TRBJ2-3; the D gene is possibly TRBD2 (7 bases). This receptor was obtained from a man aged 25 to 40 in good health. The specimen was blood. The CDR3 is CASTIRGGSTDTQYF. In DNA, the CDR3 is TGTGCCAGCACAATTAGGGGGGGAAGCACAGATACGCAGTATTTT. The whole variable domain, filled in from reference TRBV7-2 and TRBJ2-3, reads GAGVSQSPSNKVTEKGKDVELRCDPISGHTALYWYRQSLGQGLEFLIYFQGNSAPDKSGLPSDRFSAERTGGSVSTLTIQRTQQEDSAVYLCASTIRGGSTDTQYFGPGTRLTVL.